These 30 T cell receptor beta chains originate from one sample sequenced in a study of T cell responses to AZD1222 COVID-19 vaccine. Profiling relied on immunoSEQ multiplex PCR, and the TCRdb table lists in-frame clones only, not all of them. Of 100,000 or so clones listed, about 81% are singletons. The sample in question was peripheral blood, obtained on day 0 of AZD1222 vaccination. The origin of the receptors is an adult in good health.

The chain is built from TRBV6-2 or TRBV6-3 and TRBJ2-1, with D possibly being TRBD1 or TRBD2 (5 bases each). Deletions cut 6 bases from V and 8 bases from J, with 17 bases between. Per the germline V gene, CDR1 is MNHEY and CDR2 is SVGEGT. The CDR3 extends over 14 amino acids. CDR3 residues: CASSPAGRGDEQFF. CDR3 DNA: TGTGCCAGCAGCCCCGCGGGCCGGGGCGATGAGCAGTTCTTC.

This clone came up a few times. J is TRBJ2-7 and V is TRBV7-8; D may correspond to TRBD1 or TRBD2 (6 bases each). The V gene lost 1 base and the J gene lost 2 bases, with 9 bases spanning the gap. CDR3 length equals 14 residues. CDR1 SGHVS and CDR2 FQNEAQ come from the germline V gene. In DNA, the CDR3 is TGTGCCAGCAGCTTAGGGGGGGCGGCCTACGAGCAGTACTTC. Encoded protein: CASSLGGAAYEQYF. Complete variable domain (other parts from reference TRBV7-8 and TRBJ2-7): GAGVSQSPRYKVAKRGQDVALRCDPISGHVSLFWYQQALGQGPEFLTYFQNEAQLDKSGLPSDRFFAERPEGSVSTLKIQRTQQEDSAVYLCASSLGGAAYEQYFGPGTRLTVT.

This sequence joins TRBV3-1 (or the pseudogene TRBV3-2) and TRBJ2-5; D is ambiguous. The CDR3 runs to 14 residues. Trimming stripped 1 base from V and 10 bases from J, with 16 bases between. Per the germline V gene, CDR1 is LGHDT and CDR2 is YNNKEL (reference sequence). CDR3 region: CASSQVLFGENQYF. The CDR3 DNA sequence: TGTGCCAGCAGCCAAGTCCTATTTGGGGAAAACCAGTACTTC.

This clone was found once. CDR3 residues: CASSPSGLNTEAFF. The CDR3 nucleotides read TGTGCCAGTAGTCCCTCGGGGTTGAACACTGAAGCTTTCTTT. This chain uses TRBV19 with TRBJ1-1; the D is unclear. V lost 5 bases and J lost 0, with 10 bases in between. The germline CDR1 and CDR2 sequences are LNHDA and SQIVND (reference sequence). The CDR3 is 14 residues long. Variable domain in full (rest from reference TRBV19 and TRBJ1-1): DGGITQSPKYLFRKEGQNVTLSCEQNLNHDAMYWYRQDPGQGLRLIYYSQIVNDFQKGDIAEGYSVSREKKESFPLTVTSAQKNPTAFYLCASSPSGLNTEAFFGQGTRLTVV.

Worth noting for this clone: One end of the junction does not line up with germline, which may come from a read error. The chain combines TRBV3-1 (or the pseudogene TRBV3-2) with TRBJ2-7; 7 nucleotides agree with TRBD1. The CDR3 has 14 amino acids. Germline-derived CDR1 and CDR2 are LGHDT and YNNKEL (reference sequence). CDR3 in amino acids: CASSQVPTTTGVDF. The CDR3 DNA reads TGTGCCAGCAGCCAAGTTCCCACAACAACAGGGGTAGACTTC.

This clone was recorded only once. CDR3 loop: CASSQTAGTSTDTQYF. CDR3 in DNA: TGTGCCAGCAGCCAAACAGCGGGGACCAGCACAGATACGCAGTATTTT. The rearrangement uses TRBV14 and TRBJ2-3; 7 bases map to TRBD2. CDR1 and CDR2 from the germline V gene are SGHDN and FVKESK. The V gene end was trimmed by 2 bases and the J gene end by 0 bases; junction bases not matched to a gene: 5. CDR3 length equals 16 residues. The complete variable domain, with remaining parts taken from reference TRBV14 and TRBJ2-3, reads EAGVTQFPSHSVIEKGQTVTLRCDPISGHDNLYWYRRVMGKEIKFLLHFVKESKQDESGMPNNRFLAERTGGTYSTLKVQPAELEDSGVYFCASSQTAGTSTDTQYFGPGTRLTVL.

This clone was observed a single time. This chain uses TRBV19 with TRBJ1-5, with a possible D match to TRBD1 (5 bases). CDR3 size: 15 residues. V was shortened by 1 base and J by 3 bases, with 10 bases between the two germline ends. CDR1 LNHDA and CDR2 SQIVND come from the germline V gene (reference sequence). The CDR3, as DNA: TGTGCCAGTAGTATAGGGGGCAGAATCAATCAGCCCCAGCATTTT. Its protein is CASSIGGRINQPQHF. The full variable domain, with the rest looked up from reference TRBV19 and TRBJ1-5, is DGGITQSPKYLFRKEGQNVTLSCEQNLNHDAMYWYRQDPGQGLRLIYYSQIVNDFQKGDIAEGYSVSREKKESFPLTVTSAQKNPTAFYLCASSIGGRINQPQHFGDGTRLSIL.

The gene calls are TRBV7-8 and TRBJ1-1; D unclear. Germline V gives CDR1 SGHVS, CDR2 FQNEAQ. Trimming took 1 base from V and 1 from J, leaving 7 bases between them. The CDR3 contains 14 residues. The CDR3 sequence: CASSLDGPNTEAFF. In DNA form, the CDR3 reads TGTGCCAGCAGCTTAGATGGCCCGAACACTGAAGCTTTCTTT.

The chain couples TRBV28 to TRBJ1-2; D remains ambiguous. V gave up 3 bases and J gave up 0 bases, with 8 bases separating them. Germline values: CDR1 MDHEN, CDR2 SYDVKM. The CDR3 has 14 amino acids. CDR3 protein: CASSLEPPNYGYTF. CDR3 in DNA: TGTGCCAGCAGTTTGGAGCCTCCTAACTATGGCTACACCTTC.

CDR3 coding DNA: TGTGCCAGCAGTCCACTGCCTCCTAATCAGCCCCAGCATTTT. Translating it yields CASSPLPPNQPQHF. The rearrangement links TRBV27 to TRBJ1-5; D remains ambiguous. The CDR3 spans 14 residues. Deletions cut 5 bases from V and 4 bases from J, with 12 bases between. The germline V gene encodes CDR1 MNHEY and CDR2 SMNVEV (reference sequence).

The rearrangement uses TRBV11-2 and TRBJ2-1; perhaps TRBD1 as D (5 bases). Germline CDR1 is SGHAT and CDR2 is FQNNGV. The length of the CDR3 is 13 residues. Trimming cost V 4 bases and J 10 bases, with 14 bases left between them. The chain's CDR3 is CASSSRVGLEQFF. CDR3 coding DNA: TGTGCCAGCAGCTCCAGGGTGGGCCTAGAGCAGTTCTTC.

This chain connects TRBV5-4 to TRBJ2-7; 7 nucleotides match TRBD2. The germline V gene encodes CDR1 SGHNT and CDR2 YYREEE (reference sequence). The CDR3 is 14 residues long. The ends lost 9 bases at V and 4 bases at J; junction bases unmatched: 13. The CDR3 bases are TGTGCCACCCAATCAGGCGGGGGAGAGTACGAGCAGTACTTC. Its protein product is CATQSGGGEYEQYF.

This clone was counted between two and nine times. The chain carries TRBV5-5 and TRBJ1-5; 8 nucleotides agree with TRBD1. In germline, CDR1 is SGHKS, CDR2 YYEKEE (reference sequence). Trimming at V came to 4 bases and at J to 1 base, leaving 10 bases not matched to a gene. The CDR3 has 17 residues. CDR3 nucleotides: TGTGCCAGCAGCGCGGGACAGGCTCATAGGAGCAATCAGCCCCAGCATTTT. It codes for CASSAGQAHRSNQPQHF.

CDR3 in DNA: TGCGCCAGCAGAGAGGTCCTCTCTGGGGCCAACGTCCTGACTTTC. Encoded protein: CASREVLSGANVLTF. The V gene is TRBV5-1, the J gene TRBJ2-6; D not certain. The CDR3 extends over 15 amino acids. Germline V gives CDR1 SGHRS, CDR2 YFSETQ. The V end lost 5 bases, the J end lost 0 bases, and 9 bases lay between the germline ends.

The chain has TRBV4-3 and TRBJ1-6; D possibly corresponds to TRBD1 (5 bases). Germline V gene data show CDR1 as LGHNA and CDR2 as YSLEER. CDR3 size: 16 residues. V was shortened by 4 bases and J by 8 bases, with 18 bases between the two germline ends. The CDR3 DNA reads as TGCGCCAGCAGCCGGGCGAAGGGGATCAGACATTCACCCCTCCACTTT. Its translation: CASSRAKGIRHSPLHF.

V and J are TRBV11-2 and TRBJ1-5, with 7 bases identical to TRBD1. CDR1 is SGHAT and CDR2 is FQNNGV in the germline V gene. The junction had 8 bases not matched to a gene; V was cut back by 5 bases and J by 7 bases. This CDR3 is built from 14 residues. In DNA, the CDR3 is TGTGCCAGCAGCCCAGACAGGGTCGGCCAGCCCCAGCATTTT. Translation gives CASSPDRVGQPQHF.

The chain uses TRBV27 and TRBJ1-6; no clear D. Per germline, CDR1 MNHEY and CDR2 SMNVEV (reference sequence). V dropped 0 bases and J dropped 10 bases, with 13 bases sitting between them. The CDR3 sequence is 15 residues long. The CDR3 DNA is TGTGCCAGCAGTTTATCACCGGAGGGATACTCACCCCTCCACTTT. Amino acids: CASSLSPEGYSPLHF.

J is TRBJ1-2 and V is TRBV2, with 8 bases matching TRBD1. Losses at the gene ends were 4 bases for V and 7 bases for J; bases not matched to a gene: 8. Germline CDR1 SNHLY, CDR2 FYNNEI. The CDR3 totals 14 residues. The DNA of the CDR3 is TGTGCCAGCAGTGTTGGGCAGGGGGCGTTTGGCTACACCTTC. Translation gives CASSVGQGAFGYTF.

A single count supports this clone. The conserved closing phenylalanine or tryptophan is absent in this CDR3, likely reflecting a read error. V gene TRBV19 combines with J gene TRBJ2-7; D may be TRBD2 (5 bases). The V and J ends lost 5 bases and 4 bases respectively, with 15 bases between them. Germline V gene sequence: CDR1 LNHDA, CDR2 SQIVND (reference sequence). The CDR3 loop spans 14 amino acids. The CDR3 reads CASSPGIRSYEQYL. The CDR3 DNA is TGTGCCAGTAGTCCGGGGATTAGGTCGTACGAGCAGTACCTC.

Only a few counts were recorded for this clone. This chain uses TRBV9 with TRBJ1-2, with TRBD1 as a possible D gene (6 bases). The CDR3 runs 18 residues. Per germline, CDR1 SGDLS and CDR2 YYNGEE. The V end lost 1 base, the J end lost 3 bases, and 22 bases lay between the germline ends. The CDR3 is CASSVSYTGQLLDYGYTF. DNA of the CDR3: TGTGCCAGCAGCGTATCCTACACCGGACAGCTCTTAGACTATGGCTACACCTTC.

J is TRBJ2-7 and V is TRBV5-5, with unresolved D. This CDR3 is built from 13 residues. The germline V gene has CDR1 SGHKS and CDR2 YYEKEE (reference sequence). With 5 bases removed from V and 7 bases from J, the gap between germline ends came to 16 bases. The chain's CDR3 is CASSRADAREQYF. Here the CDR3 DNA reads TGTGCCAGCAGTAGGGCGGATGCTAGGGAGCAGTACTTC.

Points on this clone: This sample also contains other DNA sequences that code for the same CDR3. The chain links TRBV27 to TRBJ1-1; D is perhaps TRBD1 (5 bases). This CDR3 comprises 13 residues. V was shortened by 2 bases and J by 3 bases, with 7 bases between the two germline ends. In germline, CDR1 is MNHEY, CDR2 SMNVEV (reference sequence). This chain's CDR3 is CASSLSRDTEAFF. As DNA, the CDR3 is TGTGCCAGCAGTTTAAGCAGGGACACTGAAGCTTTCTTT.

This clone was detected once. The V call is TRBV6-5, the J call TRBJ2-4; D perhaps matches TRBD2 (6 bases). V was cut by 10 bases and J by 7 bases, with 17 bases left in between. This CDR3 contains 13 residues. Germline assignment: CDR1 MNHEY and CDR2 SVGAGI. The CDR3 spells CATRAAAGNIQYF. CDR3 DNA sequence: TGTGCCACTAGGGCAGCGGCGGGGAACATTCAGTACTTC.

This clone came up a few times. This chain links TRBV19 with TRBJ2-1; D is perhaps TRBD2 (5 bases). Germline V gene lookup returns CDR1 LNHDA and CDR2 SQIVND (reference sequence). This CDR3 spans 15 amino acids. Trimming pared 3 bases from V and 0 bases from J, leaving 9 bases between. CDR3 sequence reads: CASSIGESSYNEQFF. CDR3 nucleotides: TGTGCCAGTAGTATCGGGGAGAGCTCCTACAATGAGCAGTTCTTC.

The V gene is TRBV10-3, the J gene TRBJ1-1; TRBD1 is a possible D gene (5 bases). Trimming shortened V by 9 bases and J by 1 base, and 9 bases separated the two germline ends. The CDR3 length is 12 residues. The germline CDR1 and CDR2 sequences are ENHRY and SYGVKD. The CDR3 loop reads CAIGGGNTEAFF. The CDR3 DNA follows: TGTGCCATTGGTGGGGGGAACACTGAAGCTTTCTTT.

This clone was seen only once. The V call is TRBV18, the J call TRBJ2-4; 8 bases align to TRBD1. The CDR3 covers 16 residues. V lost 3 bases, J lost 1 base, and 5 bases stayed unmatched. Germline values: CDR1 KGHSH, CDR2 LQKENI. CDR3 in amino acids: CASSPQGAAAKNIQYF. CDR3 nucleotide sequence: TGTGCCAGCTCACCCCAGGGGGCGGCGGCCAAAAACATTCAGTACTTC.

The J gene is TRBJ1-1, the V gene TRBV3-1 (or the pseudogene TRBV3-2); no firm D call. Germline V gene data show CDR1 as LGHDT and CDR2 as YNNKEL (reference sequence). The ends were cut back, 10 bases at V and 0 bases at J, with 18 bases in the middle. This CDR3 region has 15 residues. The DNA of the CDR3 is TGTGCCACTCAGTTTACCGGGAGTCTGAACACTGAAGCTTTCTTT. Translation: CATQFTGSLNTEAFF.

The J gene is TRBJ1-5, the V gene TRBV27, with a weak D call TRBD1 (6 bases). The V and J ends lost 5 bases and 3 bases respectively, with 11 bases between them. CDR1 is MNHEY and CDR2 is SMNVEV in the germline V gene (reference sequence). The CDR3 extends over 14 amino acids. Here the CDR3 reads CASSVGQYNQPQHF. CDR3 nucleotide sequence: TGTGCCAGCAGTGTAGGACAGTACAATCAGCCCCAGCATTTT.

DNA of the CDR3: TGCGCCAGCAGCTTTGACGGGGAGGGCGAGCAGTACTTC. The encoded protein is CASSFDGEGEQYF. V gene TRBV5-1 combines with J gene TRBJ2-7, with 7 bases that match TRBD2. The germline V gene has CDR1 SGHRS and CDR2 YFSETQ. The CDR3 is 13 residues long. V trimming: 2 bases; J trimming: 6 bases; junction bases outside the gene matches: 5.

This clone was found once. CDR3 residues: CATAAPSLGNTEAFF. CDR3 coding DNA: TGTGCCACCGCGGCTCCCTCCTTGGGGAACACTGAAGCTTTCTTT. This rearrangement joins TRBV19 to TRBJ1-1; D ambiguous. The V gene's germline CDR1 is LNHDA and CDR2 SQIVND (reference sequence). The ends were cut back, 10 bases at V and 1 base at J, with 19 bases in the middle. This CDR3 has 15 amino acids.